This T cell receptor (beta chain) was captured in a study of blood T cell repertoires in COVID-19 (dated by TCRdb to 2020 to 2021). About the investigation overall: Collaborator samples came from the United States, Italy and Spain and covered acute and convalescent phases of COVID-19. The material from the prospective study consisted of cDNA or gDNA derived from T cells, B-cell-depleted T cells, or PBMCs. The dataset comprised deeply sampled blood TCRbeta repertoires from subjects exposed to, actively infected with, or recovered from COVID-19. The repertoires were released in a freely available public database meant as a resource for research on the immune response to SARS-CoV-2. The samples were drawn from the first 160 participants of the ongoing ImmuneRACE study and from 950 to 1,500 subjects provided by 6 global collaborators. Sample metadata almost always included a de-identified subject ID, COVID-19 status, age in years and sex. Where HLA class I and class II types were available, the types were taken from metadata supplied by the sample provider, not from assay-based typing.

TCRbeta CDR3 regions were amplified from genomic DNA by means of the immunoSEQ Assay, a bias-controlled multiplex PCR. Processing in the source paper ran as follows. Within the assay, amplification of reference gene primers was used to estimate how many nucleated cells each sample contained. To quantify the absolute abundance of each unique TCRbeta CDR3 rearrangement, sequence reads were collapsed and filtered. For each sample, productive Simpson clonality was calculated by taking the square root of Simpson's diversity index across productive rearrangements. Here the immuneACCESS table is served through TCRdb, limited to in-frame sequences with V and J called. Missing clones are a known gap in these copies; in checked studies unresolved V genes cover under half, and the rest lacks a known reason. V and J calls plus clone size are reproduced from that table; the DNA served to infer D and trimming. The sample table shows about 480,000 clones, and around 85% are seen once. Roughly 8% of the sample comes from the top ten.

This clone was observed a few times. This receptor's antigen is unknown. No base qualities exist here, and no much larger clone lies one base off it. Broad study findings and their caveats: Clinical and demographic metadata were provided uncurated, with the amount varying by source and participant.

Participants in the prospective study were aged 18 to 89 years, lived in 20 to 25 United States geographic areas, and enrolled through a virtual design. To assign participants to cohorts, the prospective study relied on clinical history that participants themselves reported in a screening survey and a study questionnaire. ImmuneRACE Cohort 3 recovered participants were defined by two consecutive negative NP/OP PCR tests, healthcare professional clearance, or symptom resolution. In the prospective study, mobile phlebotomists collected whole blood, serum and a nasopharyngeal or oropharyngeal swab from each participant. Participants in the prospective study had the option to provide additional blood draws and questionnaires over a roughly 2-month period. Prospective study blood samples were shipped either frozen or at room temperature before DNA extraction. Unmatched junction bases come to 4, with V trimmed by 5 bases and J by 4 bases. The CDR3 covers 14 residues, taking in both the cysteine and the phenylalanine. Kept here is only the CDR3 DNA, which spans 42 bases and is read in frame from base 1. Based on the germline V gene, the CDR1 and CDR2 sequences are SGHTA and FQGNSA.

This receptor chain uses TRBV7-2 and TRBJ2-5; 10 bases in the junction line up with TRBD1. Sequences were obtained from PBMCs or T cells enriched from blood (not recorded which). The clonotype originates from a woman aged 55 to 70 who had recovered from COVID-19. The sequenced DNA is TGTGCCAGCAGCGGAGGGACAGGGGCAGAGACCCAGTACTTC. Its translation is CASSGGTGAETQYF.